These 28 T cell receptor beta chains were all obtained from the same sample, sequenced in a study of early T cells in non-severe SARS-CoV-2 infection. From the 5' RACE reads, TCRdb called clonotypes with MiXCR, one entry per CDR3 protein. The table shows 27,000 or so distinct CDR3 sequences, with 3.9% occurring only once. The sequencing sample was made of whole blood. These receptors were collected from an adult who was a healthcare worker with PCR-confirmed SARS-CoV-2 infection or an uninfected control (not recorded which).

The chain joins TRBV6-5 to TRBJ2-1, with 7 bases matching TRBD2. J lost 6 bases, V lost 7 bases, and 12 bases had no gene match. This CDR3 is 15 amino acids long. Germline V gene lookup returns CDR1 MNHEY and CDR2 SVGAGI. CDR3: CASNQLAKRGNEQFF. The CDR3 nucleotides are TGTGCCAGCAACCAACTAGCGAAAAGGGGCAATGAGCAGTTCTTC.

This clonotype was seen at least ten times. The chain employs TRBV7-2 and TRBJ1-2; D gene ambiguous. The germline V gene encodes CDR1 SGHTA and CDR2 FQGNSA. The ends were cut back, 8 bases at V and 8 bases at J, with 12 bases in the middle. The CDR3 runs 11 residues. The CDR3 protein is CASRSGPGYTF. For the CDR3, the DNA is TGTGCCAGCCGGTCCGGTCCCGGCTACACCTTC.

This clonotype has more than one count but fewer than ten. The CDR3 protein is CAKFRTGELFF. DNA for the CDR3: TGTGCCAAGTTCCGGACCGGGGAGCTGTTTTTT. The V and J genes are TRBV7-6 and TRBJ2-2; D is unclear. V shed 10 bases and J shed 5 bases, with 8 bases lying between them. Germline V CDR1 and CDR2: SGHVS, FNYEAQ. This CDR3 has 11 amino acids.

This clonotype has just a few counts. This chain connects TRBV2 to TRBJ2-3; 9 nucleotides match TRBD2. CDR3 size: 17 residues. V shed 3 bases, J shed 5 bases, and the junction held 12 bases outside the gene matches. From germline, CDR1 is SNHLY and CDR2 FYNNEI. In DNA form, the CDR3 reads TGTGCCAGCAGTGAGGAATACTGGCGGGGGGGCGGAGATACGCAGTATTTT. Its translation: CASSEEYWRGGGDTQYF.

This clonotype came up many times. The genes are TRBV5-6 and TRBJ1-5; D may be TRBD1 (6 bases). This CDR3 is built from 14 residues. Germline V CDR1 and CDR2: SGHDT, YYEEEE. Trimming pared 3 bases from V and 8 bases from J, leaving 15 bases between. The CDR3 nucleotides read TGTGCCAGCAGCTCAAACAGGGAATTGAAGCCCCAGCATTTT. This sequence encodes CASSSNRELKPQHF.

This clonotype was recorded many times. The chain uses TRBV4-3 and TRBJ1-2; tentative D call: TRBD1 (5 bases). The germline gives CDR1 LGHNA, CDR2 YSLEER. Trimming removed 1 base at V and 2 bases at J, with 8 bases between. The CDR3 runs 14 residues. The CDR3 region is CASSQVAGNYGYTF. Written as DNA, the CDR3 is TGCGCCAGCAGCCAAGTGGCAGGGAACTATGGCTACACCTTC.

This clonotype was observed at least ten times. The chain is built from TRBV20-1 and TRBJ2-1; 9 bases line up with TRBD2. CDR1 DFQATT and CDR2 SNEGSKA come from the germline V gene (reference sequence). The CDR3 totals 14 residues. The trim removed 0 bases at V and 6 bases at J, leaving 3 bases unmatched. The CDR3 bases are TGCAGTGCTAGAGATGCGGGGGGGGTCAATGAGCAGTTCTTC. Translated: CSARDAGGVNEQFF.

The CDR3 DNA is TGCGCCAGCAGCCAGACTAATGAAAAACTGTTTTTT. Its protein product is CASSQTNEKLFF. V gene TRBV10-2 combines with J gene TRBJ1-4; D not certain. CDR1 and CDR2 (germline): WSHSY, SAAADI. The length of the CDR3 is 12 residues. V was pared by 6 bases and J by 2 bases, with 4 bases between.

This clonotype was observed at least ten times. The chain is built from TRBV10-3 and TRBJ2-1; 10 nucleotides match TRBD2. Losses at the gene ends were 3 bases for V and 12 bases for J; bases not matched to a gene: 2. Germline loops: CDR1 ENHRY, CDR2 SYGVKD. The CDR3 contains 12 residues. In DNA form, the CDR3 reads TGTGCCATCAGTGACTTAGCGGGGGGGCAGTTCTTC. The encoded protein is CAISDLAGGQFF.

This clonotype was counted between two and nine times. The chain combines TRBV20-1 with TRBJ1-2; no firm D call. With 1 base removed from V and 4 bases from J, the gap between germline ends came to 7 bases. Per the germline V gene, CDR1 is DFQATT and CDR2 is SNEGSKA (reference sequence). CDR3 length: 12 residues. The CDR3 DNA reads as TGCAGTGCTAGAGTCCAAGTCTATGGCTACACCTTC. Protein sequence: CSARVQVYGYTF.

Ten or more counts support this clonotype. The V call is TRBV6-5, the J call TRBJ1-3; D is possibly TRBD1 (6 bases). This CDR3 has 15 amino acids. Germline CDR1 and CDR2: MNHEY and SVGAGI. V was pared by 2 bases and J by 3 bases, with 11 bases between. This CDR3 is CASSYGGRNGNTIYF. The CDR3 bases are TGTGCCAGCAGTTACGGGGGGCGTAATGGAAACACCATATATTTT.

The table lists this clonotype with many counts. This sequence joins TRBV10-3 and TRBJ2-7; D is possibly TRBD1 (5 bases). From germline, CDR1 is ENHRY and CDR2 SYGVKD. Trimming shortened V by 2 bases and J by 7 bases, and 18 bases separated the two germline ends. The CDR3 totals 15 residues. CDR3 in DNA: TGTGCCATCAGTGAGAACGCAGGGCAAACGGAAGAGCAGTACTTC. Its protein product is CAISENAGQTEEQYF.

This clonotype was picked up a small number of times. The CDR3 nucleotides are TGCAGTGCTAGAGATTTCCAGGGGGAAGAGACCCAGTACTTC. Translation: CSARDFQGEETQYF. This chain links TRBV20-1 with TRBJ2-5; 7 positions match TRBD1. In germline, CDR1 is DFQATT, CDR2 SNEGSKA (reference sequence). The CDR3 loop spans 14 amino acids. The V and J ends lost 0 bases and 3 bases, in that order; junction bases with no gene match: 4.

This clonotype has ten or more counts. The rearrangement uses TRBV5-1 and TRBJ1-2; D may be TRBD1 (6 bases). CDR1 and CDR2 (germline): SGHRS, YFSETQ. CDR3 length equals 15 residues. V lost 5 bases to trimming and J lost 5 bases, with 19 bases between them. CDR3 protein: CASRPGQPLQYGYTF. As DNA, the CDR3 is TGCGCCAGCAGGCCCGGACAGCCCCTACAGTATGGCTACACCTTC. Supplemented by reference TRBV5-1 and TRBJ1-2, the full variable domain reads KAGVTQTPRYLIKTRGQQVTLSCSPISGHRSVSWYQQTPGQGLQFLFEYFSETQRNKGNFPGRFSGRQFSNSRSEMNVSTLELGDSALYLCASRPGQPLQYGYTFGSGTRLTVV.

Many counts were recorded for this clonotype. The gene calls are TRBV27 and TRBJ1-6; 8 bases align to TRBD1. CDR1 is MNHEY and CDR2 is SMNVEV in the germline V gene (reference sequence). The CDR3 is 15 residues long. V trimming: 0 bases; J trimming: 11 bases; junction bases outside the gene matches: 6. In DNA, the CDR3 is TGTGCCAGCAGTTTATCGAGCAGGGGGCGGACACCCCTCCACTTT. This sequence encodes CASSLSSRGRTPLHF.

This rearrangement joins TRBV5-8 to TRBJ2-1; 7 bases fit TRBD1. The CDR3 sequence is 16 residues long. In germline, CDR1 is SGHTS, CDR2 YDEGEE. V trimming: 5 bases; J trimming: 8 bases; junction bases outside the gene matches: 16. DNA of the CDR3: TGTGCCAGCAGGGACAGGCTTGTCGGTTTTTATGATGAGCAGTTCTTC. This codes for CASRDRLVGFYDEQFF. The full variable domain, in which reference TRBV5-8 and TRBJ2-1 provide the parts outside the CDR3, is EAGVTQSPTHLIKTRGQQATLRCSPISGHTSVYWYQQALGLGLQFLLWYDEGEERNRGNFPPRFSGRQFPNYSSELNVNALELEDSALYLCASRDRLVGFYDEQFFGPGTRLTVL.

This clonotype was observed at least ten times. The chain couples TRBV29-1 to TRBJ2-7; 9 bases line up with TRBD2. The germline gives CDR1 SQVTM, CDR2 ANQGSEA. J was trimmed by 6 bases and V by 2 bases; bases with no gene match: 8. The CDR3 extends over 14 amino acids. The CDR3 sequence: CSVESLAGSPEQYF. CDR3 DNA sequence: TGCAGCGTTGAATCCCTAGCGGGGAGTCCCGAGCAGTACTTC.

This clonotype was counted many times. The chain joins TRBV20-1 to TRBJ2-7, with 11 nucleotides matching TRBD1. J lost 5 bases, V lost 6 bases, and 9 bases had no gene match. Germline loops: CDR1 DFQATT, CDR2 SNEGSKA (reference sequence). The CDR3 has 14 residues. CDR3 nucleotides: TGCAGTGCACCGGTGGGGACAGGGGGGGACGAGCAGTACTTC. Its translation is CSAPVGTGGDEQYF.

This clonotype has ten or more counts. This chain joins TRBV12-3 or TRBV12-4 and TRBJ1-2; D gene unclear. The CDR3 is made up of 11 amino acids. V shed 3 bases and J shed 5 bases, with 4 bases lying between them. CDR3 region: CASSFLYGYTF. The CDR3 coding sequence is TGTGCCAGCAGTTTTCTTTATGGCTACACCTTC.

This clonotype was picked up many times. This chain links TRBV7-9 with TRBJ2-1, with 12 bases matching TRBD2. V lost 5 bases and J lost 9; bases outside the gene matches: 8. The germline gives CDR1 SEHNR, CDR2 FQNEAQ (reference sequence). The length of the CDR3 is 15 residues. The CDR3 sequence is CASSEGLAGGPEQFF. The CDR3 bases are TGTGCCAGCAGCGAGGGACTAGCGGGCGGCCCTGAGCAGTTCTTC.

There are a few counts of this clonotype. The rearrangement joins TRBV30 to TRBJ2-3; D is perhaps TRBD2 (6 bases). Looked up from germline, CDR1 is GTSNPN and CDR2 is SVGIG (reference sequence). V was cut by 2 bases and J by 6 bases, with 12 bases left in between. This CDR3 comprises 13 residues. CDR3 sequence reads: CAWSRSGVDTQYF. The CDR3 DNA follows: TGTGCCTGGAGTCGATCGGGGGTGGATACGCAGTATTTT.

This clonotype showed up many times. V is TRBV18 and J is TRBJ2-1, with 7 bases lining up with TRBD2. This CDR3 is 14 amino acids long. From germline, CDR1 is KGHSH and CDR2 LQKENI. Trimming removed 9 bases from V and 5 bases from J; junction bases left unmatched: 10. The CDR3 sequence is CASFRLAVDNEQFF. As DNA, the CDR3 is TGTGCCAGTTTTCGGCTAGCGGTAGACAATGAGCAGTTCTTC.

With regard to this clonotype: This may be a read error, as it is one base from a much larger clone. The rearrangement links TRBV7-9 to TRBJ1-1, with 7 bases that match TRBD1. Germline-derived CDR1 and CDR2 are SEHNR and FQNEAQ (reference sequence). V lost 8 bases, J lost 2 bases, and 11 bases stayed unmatched. The CDR3 totals 15 residues. The CDR3 loop is CASLRLWTGNTEAFF. In nucleotides, the CDR3 is TGTGCCAGCCTACGCCTCTGGACAGGAAACACTGAAGCTTTCTTT.

This clonotype occurred many times. V is TRBV9 and J is TRBJ1-2, with a weak D call TRBD1 (6 bases). The germline gives CDR1 SGDLS, CDR2 YYNGEE. Trimming removed 2 bases from V and 6 bases from J, with 8 bases in between. This CDR3 is 12 amino acids long. CDR3 nucleotides: TGTGCCAGCAGCGTTGGACAGCATGGCTACACCTTC. Amino acid sequence: CASSVGQHGYTF.

In this sample, this clonotype turned up a few times. The V gene is TRBV29-1, the J gene TRBJ2-5, with no clear D. Germline CDR1 is SQVTM and CDR2 is ANQGSEA. V was trimmed by 3 bases and J by 1 base, leaving 9 bases between them. The CDR3 runs to 13 residues. The CDR3 is CSVDPQAQETQYF. The CDR3 DNA reads TGCAGCGTTGACCCCCAAGCCCAAGAGACCCAGTACTTC.

The CDR3: CASSYDRTLQETQYF. For the CDR3, the DNA is TGCGCCAGCAGCTATGACAGGACCCTCCAAGAGACCCAGTACTTC. The rearrangement joins TRBV4-1 to TRBJ2-5, with D possibly TRBD1 on 6 matching bases. Trimming cost V 5 bases and J 1 base, with 14 bases left between them. The CDR3 is 15 amino acids. The germline gives CDR1 MGHRA, CDR2 YSYEKL.

There are many counts of this clonotype. The rearrangement uses TRBV10-3 and TRBJ1-3, with D perhaps TRBD1 (5 bases). The CDR3 has 16 amino acids. Germline loops: CDR1 ENHRY, CDR2 SYGVKD. With 3 bases removed from V and 2 bases from J, the gap between germline ends came to 14 bases. CDR3 amino acids: CAISDGPQGPGNTIYF. DNA for the CDR3: TGTGCCATCAGTGATGGGCCCCAGGGACCTGGAAACACCATATATTTT.

This clonotype turned up a few times. The chain employs TRBV7-2 and TRBJ2-7; 13 bases are shared with TRBD2. Germline V gene sequence: CDR1 SGHTA, CDR2 FQGNSA. CDR3 length: 15 amino acids. The V and J ends lost 5 bases and 5 bases, in that order; junction bases with no gene match: 6. The CDR3 here is CASSALAGGPNEQYF. The DNA for the CDR3 is TGTGCCAGCAGCGCACTAGCGGGGGGGCCCAACGAGCAGTACTTC.